What follows describes a single TCR beta chain. Antigen unknown. Isolation of CD4+ naive, central memory, regulatory and stem cell-like memory cells was achieved by sorting via CD45RO/CCR7/CD25/CD127/CD95/CD27. This sample is drawn from a study of beta chain features in type 1 diabetes. As for the study in general: Examination of sorted cells across all samples involved about 100,000,000 cells.

The CDR3 runs to 11 residues. CDR1 GTSNPN and CDR2 SVGIG come from the germline V gene (reference sequence). V lost 0 bases and J lost 6, with 6 bases in between. All of the isolated RNA was reverse transcribed, so expressed TCRB transcripts were sequenced. Libraries were prepared by immunoSEQ multiplex PCR; TCRdb keeps only in-frame clonotypes and omits some of them. Among fewer than 350,000 clones listed, approximately 15% were seen once. Study outcomes and limitations: Within each of all four CD4+ subsets, Type 1 diabetes patients had TCRB CDR3s that were moderately but significantly shorter. More deletions and fewer insertions at VDJ junctions were found in patients with type 1 diabetes.

The sequence came from a man between 18 and 29 years old with type 1 diabetes. Sequenced material: naive CD4+ T cells from blood. The chain couples TRBV30 to TRBJ2-7; D is undetermined. The CDR3 DNA follows: TGTGCCTGGAGTGTAGTGAGCGAGCAGTACTTC. Its protein product is CAWSVVSEQYF.